The next 22 T cell receptor beta chains were all read from a single sample in a study of T cell responses to AZD1222 COVID-19 vaccine listed by TCRdb under 2021. The time point label corresponds to: about 28 days (+/-7) after the second vaccine dose. The library was built by means of the immunoSEQ multiplex PCR assay. TCRdb provides this immuneACCESS table in a form limited to in-frame rearrangements. Some clones are lacking; in checked studies, under half of them reflect an unresolved V gene, and why the rest are absent is not known. A total of roughly 200,000 clones appear in this sample, approximately 91% of them only once. The top ten hold around 3.5% of the sample. Source: peripheral blood, taken 28 days after the second AZD1222 dose. These receptors originate from an adult who received the AZD1222 COVID-19 vaccine.

The chain employs TRBV9 and TRBJ1-1; no reliable D call. CDR3 length: 15 residues. V gave up 4 bases and J gave up 2 bases, with 15 bases separating them. The germline CDR1 and CDR2 sequences are SGDLS and YYNGEE. For the CDR3, the DNA is TGTGCCAGCAGCAGGGAGGCGGATCTTAACACTGAAGCTTTCTTT. Translation gives CASSREADLNTEAFF.

As concerns this clone: Other DNA sequences in the same sample also yield this CDR3. The J gene is TRBJ1-3, the V gene TRBV18, with 7 bases fitting TRBD1. With 5 bases clipped from V and 0 bases from J, the junction kept 4 bases outside the gene matches. The length of the CDR3 is 15 residues. Germline CDR1 KGHSH, CDR2 LQKENI. The CDR3 DNA reads TGTGCCAGCTCATCTACAGGGGTCTCTGGAAACACCATATATTTT. As protein: CASSSTGVSGNTIYF.

This clone was seen a handful of times. The chain has TRBV5-5 and TRBJ2-7, with D perhaps matching TRBD2 (5 bases). Germline lookup yields CDR1 SGHKS and CDR2 YYEKEE (reference sequence). V was clipped by 2 bases and J by 7 bases, with 13 bases between them. The CDR3 consists of 13 residues. The CDR3 bases are TGTGCCAGCAGCTTCTTTTTACCGGGGGAGCAGTACTTC. Encoded protein: CASSFFLPGEQYF.

The V and J genes are TRBV5-1 and TRBJ1-3; D remains ambiguous. The CDR3 has 13 amino acids. The germline CDR1 and CDR2 sequences are SGHRS and YFSETQ. The V end was cut by 5 bases, the J end by 2 bases, with 8 bases between. The CDR3 DNA sequence: TGCGCCAGCAGGGAAACGCCTGGAAACACCATATATTTT. It specifies CASRETPGNTIYF.

The chain recombines TRBV10-3 with TRBJ2-7; 7 bases fit TRBD1. Trimming cost V 3 bases and J 2 bases; bases outside gene matches: 7. The CDR3 is made up of 15 amino acids. Germline CDR1 is ENHRY and CDR2 is SYGVKD. This chain's CDR3 is CAISEATGVPYEQYF. The DNA of the CDR3 is TGTGCCATCAGTGAAGCAACAGGGGTTCCCTACGAGCAGTACTTC.

The genes are TRBV10-1 and TRBJ2-1; D not resolved. Trimming took off 9 bases at V and 4 bases at J, with 22 bases between the two ends. The CDR3 runs 16 residues. CDR1 WNHNN and CDR2 SYGVQD come from the germline V gene (reference sequence). The CDR3 sequence is CARPPVRPLPYNEQFF. The CDR3 DNA is TGCGCCAGACCTCCCGTTAGGCCTCTTCCTTACAATGAGCAGTTCTTC.

This chain joins TRBV28 and TRBJ2-7; D not certain. The CDR3 covers 13 residues. V lost 2 bases, J lost 1 base, and 6 bases lay in between. Germline V gene sequence: CDR1 MDHEN, CDR2 SYDVKM. CDR3 in DNA: TGTGCCAGCAGTTTAGTTGGATCCTACGAGCAGTACTTC. Encoded protein: CASSLVGSYEQYF.

The chain couples TRBV7-9 to TRBJ2-3, with unresolved D. The germline gives CDR1 SEHNR, CDR2 FQNEAQ (reference sequence). Trimming removed 5 bases from V and 1 base from J, with 10 bases in between. The CDR3 is 14 residues long. The CDR3 nucleotides read TGTGCCAGCAGCCCGACTCACGGCACAGATACGCAGTATTTT. This encodes CASSPTHGTDTQYF.

There are a few counts of this clone. The genes are TRBV29-1 and TRBJ2-3; D remains unclear. V lost 6 bases, J lost 5 bases, and 9 bases lay in between. Germline V gene lookup returns CDR1 SQVTM and CDR2 ANQGSEA. The CDR3 is 11 amino acids. For the CDR3, the DNA is TGCAGCGTCCCCGACGTAGATACGCAGTATTTT. Amino acids: CSVPDVDTQYF.

The rearrangement uses TRBV6-5 and TRBJ2-7; 10 nucleotides match TRBD1. Germline lookup yields CDR1 MNHEY and CDR2 SVGAGI. The trim removed 0 bases at V and 6 bases at J, leaving 2 bases unmatched. CDR3 length equals 14 residues. CDR3 in amino acids: CASSYSGQGFEQYF. CDR3 sequence (DNA): TGTGCCAGCAGTTACTCGGGACAGGGGTTCGAGCAGTACTTC.

About this clone itself: This sample also contains other DNA sequences that code for the same CDR3. The chain uses TRBV2 and TRBJ1-5; possible D gene TRBD1, 5 bases. Trimming removed 6 bases from V and 4 bases from J, with 7 bases in between. The CDR3 contains 12 residues. CDR1 is SNHLY, CDR2 FYNNEI, per germline. Here the CDR3 reads CASREGNQPQHF. In nucleotides, the CDR3 is TGTGCCAGCAGGGAGGGGAATCAGCCCCAGCATTTT.

The V call is TRBV4-2, the J call TRBJ1-6; D not certain. Trimming cost V 0 bases and J 11 bases, with 8 bases left between them. Germline V gives CDR1 LGHNA, CDR2 YNFKEQ. CDR3 length: 13 residues. CDR3 amino acids: CASSQDPGAPLHF. DNA for the CDR3: TGTGCCAGCAGCCAAGATCCGGGAGCACCCCTCCACTTT.

The chain is built from TRBV20-1 and TRBJ2-7; TRBD2 might be the D (6 bases). The V gene lost 3 bases and the J gene lost 2 bases, with 14 bases spanning the gap. The V gene's germline CDR1 is DFQATT and CDR2 SNEGSKA (reference sequence). The CDR3 covers 14 residues. The CDR3 sequence: CSASFWEAPYEQYF. Written as DNA, the CDR3 is TGCAGTGCTAGTTTCTGGGAGGCCCCCTACGAGCAGTACTTC.

The genes are TRBV7-2 and TRBJ1-3; D uncertain. Germline V gene data show CDR1 as SGHTA and CDR2 as FQGNSA. V was trimmed by 5 bases and J by 0 bases, leaving 11 bases between them. This CDR3 is 15 amino acids long. The CDR3 loop is CASSGSQSSGNTIYF. CDR3 in DNA: TGTGCCAGCAGCGGATCACAGAGCTCTGGAAACACCATATATTTT.

V and J are TRBV28 and TRBJ2-7, with 14 positions matching TRBD2. This CDR3 region has 17 residues. J was trimmed by 2 bases and V by 5 bases; bases with no gene match: 8. Germline V lookup: CDR1 MDHEN, CDR2 SYDVKM. As DNA, the CDR3 is TGTGCCAGCAGTCCGCCCTCGGGACTAGCGGGGGCCTACGAGCAGTACTTC. Its protein product is CASSPPSGLAGAYEQYF.

The genes are TRBV27 and TRBJ2-2; tentatively, D is TRBD1 or TRBD2 (6 bases each). Trimming stripped 6 bases from V and 5 bases from J, with 34 bases between. The CDR3 runs 21 residues. Germline CDR1 MNHEY, CDR2 SMNVEV (reference sequence). The CDR3 coding sequence is TGTGCCAGCAGACTCCGCGGGGCGAGACAGGACCTCGGGGGCCTAACCGGGGAGCTGTTTTTT. Translation gives CASRLRGARQDLGGLTGELFF.

The genes are TRBV4-1 and TRBJ2-7; TRBD1 matches at 8 bases. The length of the CDR3 is 16 residues. J lost 1 base, V lost 0 bases, and 5 bases had no gene match. Looked up from germline, CDR1 is MGHRA and CDR2 is YSYEKL. CDR3 loop: CASSQDRWTGSYEQYF. The CDR3 DNA reads TGCGCCAGCAGCCAAGATAGGTGGACAGGGTCCTACGAGCAGTACTTC.

The chain uses TRBV30 and TRBJ2-7, with 7 positions matching TRBD2. J lost 3 bases, V lost 0 bases, and 8 bases had no gene match. From germline, CDR1 is GTSNPN and CDR2 SVGIG (reference sequence). The CDR3 runs 15 residues. The CDR3: CAWSVHRLALYEQYF. CDR3 coding DNA: TGTGCCTGGAGTGTACATAGACTAGCACTCTACGAGCAGTACTTC.

This clone has only one observation. This chain connects TRBV7-2 to TRBJ1-6; a possible D gene is TRBD1 (6 bases). The length of the CDR3 is 15 residues. The germline V gene has CDR1 SGHTA and CDR2 FQGNSA. Between the trimmed V and J ends, which lost 6 bases and 7 bases, there was a span of 16 bases. As DNA, the CDR3 is TGTGCCAGCAGTCCTTTCCGGGGGGCCAATTCACCCCTCCACTTT. Residues: CASSPFRGANSPLHF. Full variable domain (remainder filled in from reference TRBV7-2 and TRBJ1-6): GAGVSQSPSNKVTEKGKDVELRCDPISGHTALYWYRQSLGQGLEFLIYFQGNSAPDKSGLPSDRFSAERTGGSVSTLTIQRTQQEDSAVYLCASSPFRGANSPLHFGNGTRLTVT.

V usage is TRBV27 and J usage is TRBJ2-1, with D tentatively TRBD2 (7 bases). CDR1 is MNHEY, CDR2 SMNVEV, per germline (reference sequence). Trimming pared 3 bases from V and 10 bases from J, leaving 10 bases between. The CDR3 totals 12 residues. The CDR3 loop is CASSFEGGEQFF. In DNA, the CDR3 is TGTGCCAGCAGTTTTGAGGGGGGGGAGCAGTTCTTC.

The chain recombines TRBV9 with TRBJ1-5; D gene uncertain. The V gene lost 7 bases and the J gene lost 0 bases, with 14 bases spanning the gap. Germline values: CDR1 SGDLS, CDR2 YYNGEE. This CDR3 region has 15 residues. The CDR3 DNA sequence: TGTGCCAGCTCGCGTCTACCTTATAGCAATCAGCCCCAGCATTTT. Translating gives CASSRLPYSNQPQHF.

The J gene is TRBJ1-1, the V gene TRBV4-1; 7 bases agree with TRBD1. Germline CDR1 is MGHRA and CDR2 is YSYEKL. The trim removed 4 bases at V and 1 base at J, leaving 6 bases unmatched. The CDR3 loop spans 15 amino acids. The CDR3 protein is CASSRSGQPNTEAFF. As DNA, the CDR3 is TGCGCCAGCAGCCGATCGGGACAGCCGAACACTGAAGCTTTCTTT.